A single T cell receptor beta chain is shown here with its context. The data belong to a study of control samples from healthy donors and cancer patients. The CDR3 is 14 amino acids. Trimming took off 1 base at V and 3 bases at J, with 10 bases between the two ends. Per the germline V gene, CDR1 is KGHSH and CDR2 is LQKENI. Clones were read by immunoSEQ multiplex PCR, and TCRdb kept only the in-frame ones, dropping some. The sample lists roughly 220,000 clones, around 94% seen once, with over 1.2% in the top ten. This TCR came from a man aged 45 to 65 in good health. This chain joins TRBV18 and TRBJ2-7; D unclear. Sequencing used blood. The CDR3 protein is CASSPQGQYYEQYV. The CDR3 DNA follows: TGTGCCAGCTCACCACAGGGCCAGTACTACGAGCAGTACGTC.